This entry lists 16 T cell receptor beta chains sequenced from one sample in a study of blood T cells in healthy people across ages. A J-beta primer mix and a sample-barcoded 5' primer were used in a second PCR of roughly 7 to 12 cycles. In TCRdb, the 5' RACE reads were re-called with MiXCR into one record per CDR3 protein. The sample consists of more than 800,000 distinct CDR3 sequences, 29% of them appearing once. The sample comprised blood. Source of these receptors: a woman aged 80 or over in good health.

Details on this clonotype: An end of the junction does not agree with germline; a read error may underlie this. The V and J genes are TRBV7-2 and TRBJ2-1, with 8 positions matching TRBD2. The CDR3 contains 16 residues. Germline loops: CDR1 SGHTA, CDR2 FQGNSA. For the CDR3, the DNA is TGTGCCAGCAGCTTAGCGAGACTAGCGAACTACAATGAGCAATACTTC. Translated, it gives CASSLARLANYNEQYF.

Details on this clonotype: A much larger clone differs from this one at a single base, so this may be a read error. The rearrangement uses TRBV12-3 or TRBV12-4 and TRBJ2-3; TRBD1 agrees at 8 bases. The CDR3 is 15 amino acids. CDR3 loop: CATTPGTGHTDTEYF. CDR3 coding DNA: TGTGCCACCACGCCCGGGACAGGACACACAGATACGGAGTATTTT.

The rearrangement uses TRBV7-9 and TRBJ2-3; TRBD2 matches 13 bases. The V gene's germline CDR1 is SEHNR and CDR2 FQNEAQ (reference sequence). Trimming removed 5 bases from V and 3 bases from J; junction bases left unmatched: 8. The CDR3 runs 17 residues. The CDR3 nucleotides read TGTGCCAGCAGCCAACTGACTAGCGGGGGGCCGACAGATACGCAGTATTTT. Protein: CASSQLTSGGPTDTQYF. Variable domain in full (rest from reference TRBV7-9 and TRBJ2-3): DTGVSQNPRHKITKRGQNVTFRCDPISEHNRLYWYRQTLGQGPEFLTYFQNEAQLEKSRLLSDRFSAERPKGSFSTLEIQRTEQGDSAMYLCASSQLTSGGPTDTQYFGPGTRLTVL.

The J gene is TRBJ1-2, the V gene TRBV7-9; 11 nucleotides align to TRBD1. The ends lost 5 bases at V and 8 bases at J; junction bases unmatched: 10. CDR1 is SEHNR, CDR2 FQNEAQ, per germline (reference sequence). The CDR3 is 15 residues long. The CDR3 loop reads CASSRPGTGGSGYTF. Here the CDR3 DNA reads TGTGCCAGCAGCCGCCCCGGGACAGGGGGAAGCGGCTACACCTTC.

This clonotype was seen more than once but under ten times. This rearrangement joins TRBV13 to TRBJ2-1, with 8 bases fitting TRBD1. The trim removed 4 bases at V and 5 bases at J, leaving 7 bases unmatched. Looked up from germline, CDR1 is PRHDT and CDR2 is FYEKMQ (reference sequence). CDR3 length: 15 amino acids. Written as DNA, the CDR3 is TGTGCCAGCAGCTCGACAGGGGAAGGTCACAATGAGCAGTTCTTC. Translation: CASSSTGEGHNEQFF.

The V gene is TRBV7-2, the J gene TRBJ2-2; D might be TRBD2 (5 bases). In germline, CDR1 is SGHTA, CDR2 FQGNSA. The V end lost 0 bases, the J end lost 4 bases, and 12 bases lay between the germline ends. The CDR3 has 16 amino acids. The CDR3: CASSLAPGGGTGELFF. CDR3 bases: TGTGCCAGCAGCTTAGCACCCGGAGGAGGCACCGGGGAGCTGTTTTTT.

V usage is TRBV20-1 and J usage is TRBJ2-3, with 14 positions matching TRBD2. With 5 bases clipped from V and 0 bases from J, the junction kept 10 bases outside the gene matches. Looked up from germline, CDR1 is DFQATT and CDR2 is SNEGSKA (reference sequence). The CDR3 consists of 18 residues. Here the CDR3 DNA reads TGCAGTGCTGGGGCCGGACTAGCGGGAGGTCATAGCACAGATACGCAGTATTTT. Encoded protein: CSAGAGLAGGHSTDTQYF.

V is TRBV27 and J is TRBJ2-7; the D is unclear. The CDR3 loop spans 17 amino acids. Per germline, CDR1 MNHEY and CDR2 SMNVEV (reference sequence). Trimming left V 6 bases short and J 2 bases short, with 23 bases between. The CDR3 DNA reads TGTGCCAGCAGCCCCCGGTATAGTGAAGGCGCCCCCTACGAGCAGTACTTC. Translated, it gives CASSPRYSEGAPYEQYF.

This chain links TRBV13 with TRBJ2-2, with a possible D match to TRBD2 (5 bases). V was clipped by 5 bases and J by 7 bases, with 17 bases between them. Germline CDR1 and CDR2: PRHDT and FYEKMQ (reference sequence). This CDR3 has 15 residues. CDR3 amino acids: CASSGGLRSGGELFF. The CDR3, as DNA: TGTGCCAGCAGCGGCGGGTTACGAAGTGGCGGGGAGCTGTTTTTT.

V and J are TRBV5-6 and TRBJ2-7; 8 nucleotides line up with TRBD1. The ends lost 2 bases at V and 5 bases at J; junction bases unmatched: 6. The CDR3 runs to 14 residues. Germline-derived CDR1 and CDR2 are SGHDT and YYEEEE. Written as DNA, the CDR3 is TGTGCCAGCAGCTTCCCAGGGGGCGCGGACGAGCAGTACTTC. Translation gives CASSFPGGADEQYF.

The chain employs TRBV6-6 and TRBJ2-3; a possible D gene is TRBD2 (7 bases). Germline CDR1 and CDR2: MNHNY and SVGAGI (reference sequence). CDR3 size: 16 residues. Trimming took 0 bases from V and 1 from J, leaving 11 bases between them. The CDR3 nucleotides are TGTGCCAGCAGTTACTCGGGGGGGGCAGGCACAGATACGCAGTATTTT. As protein: CASSYSGGAGTDTQYF.

The V and J genes are TRBV20-1 and TRBJ2-7, with D possibly being TRBD1 (5 bases). Per the germline V gene, CDR1 is DFQATT and CDR2 is SNEGSKA (reference sequence). The length of the CDR3 is 14 residues. Trimming took off 3 bases at V and 3 bases at J, with 15 bases between the two ends. In nucleotides, the CDR3 is TGCAGTGCTAGTCGTCCCGCGCAGGGCTACGAGCAGTACTTC. As protein: CSASRPAQGYEQYF.

This clonotype was seen at least ten times. The rearrangement links TRBV12-3 or TRBV12-4 to TRBJ2-1; perhaps TRBD1 as D (5 bases). Trimming left V 6 bases short and J 12 bases short, with 15 bases between. The CDR3 consists of 12 residues. The CDR3 protein is CASRSSGFGQFF. Written as DNA, the CDR3 is TGTGCCAGCAGATCCTCAGGGTTTGGGCAGTTCTTC.

The gene calls are TRBV5-5 and TRBJ2-5; TRBD1 is a possible D gene (5 bases). Germline CDR1 SGHKS, CDR2 YYEKEE (reference sequence). The CDR3 contains 15 residues. Trimming cost V 0 bases and J 3 bases, with 12 bases left between them. The CDR3 spells CASSLEGAVKETQYF. CDR3 DNA sequence: TGTGCCAGCAGCTTGGAAGGGGCGGTGAAAGAGACCCAGTACTTC. Supplemented by reference TRBV5-5 and TRBJ2-5, the full variable domain reads DAGVTQSPTHLIKTRGQQVTLRCSPISGHKSVSWYQQVLGQGPQFIFQYYEKEERGRGNFPDRFSARQFPNYSSELNVNALLLGDSALYLCASSLEGAVKETQYFGPGTRLLVL.

This rearrangement joins TRBV7-2 to TRBJ1-4, with D unclear. This CDR3 region has 12 residues. V was shortened by 5 bases and J by 8 bases, with 9 bases between the two germline ends. Germline V lookup: CDR1 SGHTA, CDR2 FQGNSA. This CDR3 reads CASSVGNEKLFF. CDR3 nucleotides: TGTGCCAGCAGCGTTGGGAACGAAAAACTGTTTTTT.

This clonotype has just one count. The CDR3 DNA follows: TGCAGCGCCTTCACAGATACGCAGTATTTT. As protein: CSAFTDTQYF. The rearrangement joins TRBV29-1 to TRBJ2-3; D remains unclear. V was clipped by 7 bases and J by 2 bases, with 4 bases between them. Germline loops: CDR1 SQVTM, CDR2 ANQGSEA. The CDR3 is 10 amino acids.